Following are 18 T cell receptor beta chains from one sample sequenced in a study of cytomegalovirus exposure and HLA in healthy donors (dated by TCRdb to 2017 to 2019). To prepare the library, the immunoSEQ multiplex PCR assay was applied. For the multiplex PCR, a mixture combining 60 forward primers for TCR Vbeta segments and 13 reverse primers for TCR Jbeta segments was used. The immuneACCESS repertoire file appears here via TCRdb, limited to in-frame rearrangements. These files lack a portion of the clones; in checked studies, under half of the deficit traces to unresolved V genes, and the cause of the others is not known. This sample comprises roughly 50,000 clones, approximately 81% of them detected only once. The biggest ten clones account for around 2.9% of the sample. Sequencing input: PBMCs. The receptors were gathered from a woman aged 18-29 years in good health and CMV-seronegative.

The rearrangement links TRBV6-5 to TRBJ1-1, with D hard to call. The CDR3 runs 13 residues. Trimming shortened V by 0 bases and J by 1 base, and 3 bases separated the two germline ends. Germline loops: CDR1 MNHEY, CDR2 SVGAGI. The CDR3 spells CASSYSRNTEAFF. Written as DNA, the CDR3 is TGTGCCAGCAGTTACTCGAGGAACACTGAAGCTTTCTTT.

The genes are TRBV9 and TRBJ2-5; TRBD2 aligns across 7 bases. The end of the DNA fits TRBJ2-7 better, so the J call may be wrong. The CDR3 spans 15 residues. Germline V gene data show CDR1 as SGDLS and CDR2 as YYNGEE. This chain's CDR3 is CASSGGLGRGSEQYF. CDR3 nucleotide sequence: TGTGCCAGCAGCGGGGGTTTGGGGAGGGGATCCGAGCAGTACTTC.

The chain couples TRBV5-1 to TRBJ2-1; TRBD2 aligns across 11 bases. The CDR3 extends over 15 amino acids. The V gene end was trimmed by 3 bases and the J gene end by 5 bases; junction bases not matched to a gene: 4. Germline V gene lookup returns CDR1 SGHRS and CDR2 YFSETQ. This chain's CDR3 is CASSYGTSGNNEQFF. The CDR3 DNA follows: TGCGCCAGCAGCTACGGGACTAGCGGCAACAATGAGCAGTTCTTC.

The V gene is TRBV29-1, the J gene TRBJ2-7, with a tentative D call TRBD1 (6 bases). The V and J ends lost 6 bases and 2 bases respectively, with 17 bases between them. The CDR3 runs 14 residues. The germline V gene has CDR1 SQVTM and CDR2 ANQGSEA. The CDR3 reads CSVAGQGGTYEQYF. CDR3 DNA sequence: TGCAGCGTCGCAGGACAAGGGGGAACCTACGAGCAGTACTTC.

The V and J genes are TRBV29-1 and TRBJ2-3, with D possibly TRBD1 on 5 matching bases. Looked up from germline, CDR1 is SQVTM and CDR2 is ANQGSEA. The V end lost 3 bases, the J end lost 0 bases, and 10 bases lay between the germline ends. The CDR3 is 14 amino acids. CDR3 in amino acids: CSVDQGSSTDTQYF. DNA for the CDR3: TGCAGCGTTGATCAGGGATCTAGCACAGATACGCAGTATTTT.

The chain joins TRBV9 to TRBJ1-5, with 7 nucleotides matching TRBD1. V trimming: 4 bases; J trimming: 8 bases; junction bases outside the gene matches: 12. There are 15 residues in the CDR3. In germline, CDR1 is SGDLS, CDR2 YYNGEE. The CDR3 DNA is TGTGCCAGCAGCATCACAGAGGGGGCTTCGGAGCCCCAGCATTTT. Protein: CASSITEGASEPQHF.

The chain combines TRBV19 with TRBJ1-5; the match to TRBD1 covers 7 bases. With V trimmed by 3 bases and J by 7 bases, 3 bases remained unmatched. The germline V gene has CDR1 LNHDA and CDR2 SQIVND (reference sequence). CDR3 length: 13 residues. The chain's CDR3 is CASSIYRGQPQHF. In nucleotides, the CDR3 is TGTGCCAGTAGTATTTACAGGGGCCAGCCCCAGCATTTT.

V is TRBV19 and J is TRBJ2-1, with 12 nucleotides matching TRBD2. CDR3 length equals 15 residues. The V and J ends lost 5 bases and 4 bases, in that order; junction bases with no gene match: 3. The germline V gene encodes CDR1 LNHDA and CDR2 SQIVND (reference sequence). DNA of the CDR3: TGTGCCAGTAGTGGAACTAGCGGGGGGTACAATGAGCAGTTCTTC. Translation gives CASSGTSGGYNEQFF.

The chain is built from TRBV7-9 and TRBJ1-2; 9 bases fit TRBD1. V lost 4 bases to trimming and J lost 7 bases; unmatched junction nucleotides: 4. Germline V gene data show CDR1 as SEHNR and CDR2 as FQNEAQ (reference sequence). There are 13 residues in the CDR3. The CDR3 coding sequence is TGTGCCAGCAGCTGGGACAGGGAGGGTGGCTACACCTTC. Its protein is CASSWDREGGYTF.

The chain uses TRBV7-9 and TRBJ2-1, with a weak D call TRBD2 (5 bases). Germline V gives CDR1 SEHNR, CDR2 FQNEAQ (reference sequence). The V gene lost 8 bases and the J gene lost 0 bases, with 11 bases spanning the gap. The CDR3 runs to 14 residues. CDR3 in DNA: TGTGCCAGCGGGAACCGGGACTCCTACAATGAGCAGTTCTTC. Translated: CASGNRDSYNEQFF.

This clone was recorded once. The chain links TRBV6-1 to TRBJ2-3; TRBD1 is a possible D gene (5 bases). Looked up from germline, CDR1 is MNHNS and CDR2 is SASEGT. Between the trimmed V and J ends, which lost 2 bases and 14 bases, there was a span of 17 bases. The CDR3 contains 13 residues. DNA of the CDR3: TGTGCCAGCAGTGAACTAAGCTGGGGCGTAGGGTATTTT. This codes for CASSELSWGVGYF.

This clone was found once. The rearrangement links TRBV27 to TRBJ1-1; 7 positions match TRBD1. CDR3 size: 14 residues. V dropped 3 bases and J dropped 1; count of bases not matched to a gene: 2. Germline CDR1 and CDR2: MNHEY and SMNVEV (reference sequence). CDR3 nucleotides: TGTGCCAGCAGTTTTAGACAGGGGAACACTGAAGCTTTCTTT. Protein sequence: CASSFRQGNTEAFF.

The V call is TRBV27, the J call TRBJ2-7; the D gene is possibly TRBD1 (5 bases). The CDR3 is 16 amino acids. Germline V gene sequence: CDR1 MNHEY, CDR2 SMNVEV (reference sequence). V dropped 6 bases and J dropped 1 base, with 19 bases sitting between them. Here the CDR3 DNA reads TGTGCCAGCAGCTTCCTCCCAGGGATAGGGTCCTACGAGCAGTACTTC. This translates into CASSFLPGIGSYEQYF.

This sequence joins TRBV11-2 and TRBJ1-3, with a tentative D call TRBD1 (6 bases). Deletions cut 3 bases from V and 0 bases from J, with 9 bases between. Germline assignment: CDR1 SGHAT and CDR2 FQNNGV. The CDR3 runs 15 residues. CDR3 bases: TGTGCCAGCAGCTTCGGGGGGGCCTCTGGAAACACCATATATTTT. It yields the protein CASSFGGASGNTIYF. Drawing the rest from reference TRBV11-2 and TRBJ1-3, the complete variable domain is EAGVAQSPRYKIIEKRQSVAFWCNPISGHATLYWYQQILGQGPKLLIQFQNNGVVDDSQLPKDRFSAERLKGVDSTLKIQPAKLEDSAVYLCASSFGGASGNTIYFGEGSWLTVV.

This clone was picked up one time. The chain couples TRBV7-9 to TRBJ2-5; 8 bases fit TRBD1. Looked up from germline, CDR1 is SEHNR and CDR2 is FQNEAQ (reference sequence). This CDR3 is 16 amino acids long. The V and J ends lost 4 bases and 4 bases, in that order; junction bases with no gene match: 11. CDR3 sequence: CASSSPGQGSRETQYF. In nucleotides, the CDR3 is TGTGCCAGCAGCTCCCCCGGACAGGGATCTCGAGAGACCCAGTACTTC.

This rearrangement joins TRBV20-1 to TRBJ1-1; D unresolved. CDR3 length: 11 residues. Germline V gene data show CDR1 as DFQATT and CDR2 as SNEGSKA (reference sequence). Trimming removed 5 bases from V and 3 bases from J, with 7 bases in between. The CDR3 protein is CSAPTYTEAFF. The DNA of the CDR3 is TGCAGTGCTCCGACATACACTGAAGCTTTCTTT.

The chain combines TRBV4-1 with TRBJ1-2, with TRBD1 matching 7 bases. V trimming: 3 bases; J trimming: 4 bases; junction bases outside the gene matches: 8. The CDR3 extends over 15 amino acids. CDR1 and CDR2 (germline): MGHRA, YSYEKL. CDR3 protein: CASSQEPTGTYGYTF. CDR3 nucleotide sequence: TGCGCCAGCAGCCAGGAGCCGACAGGGACCTATGGCTACACCTTC.

V and J are TRBV11-2 and TRBJ2-3; 15 bases align to TRBD2. Trimming at V came to 6 bases and at J to 4 bases, leaving 11 bases not matched to a gene. The CDR3 sequence is 18 residues long. Germline CDR1 reads SGHAT; CDR2 reads FQNNGV. In DNA, the CDR3 is TGTGCCAGCAGTCCGGGACTAGCGGGAGGCTTCTCTCCAGATACGCAGTATTTT. Translated: CASSPGLAGGFSPDTQYF.